Presented here are 17 T cell receptor beta chains from one specimen sequenced in a study of T cell responses to AZD1222 COVID-19 vaccine. This table comes from immunoSEQ multiplex PCR, and its TCRdb copy is limited to in-frame clones, with some not included. This table holds fewer than 250,000 clones, 93% found once. The sequenced sample was peripheral blood, obtained on day 0 of MenACWY control vaccination. The receptor source for this set is an adult in good health.

There are a few counts of this clone. As DNA, the CDR3 is TGTGCCAGCAGCCTTCGCAGAAATGAAAAACTGTTTTTT. Its translation: CASSLRRNEKLFF. The chain combines TRBV6-5 with TRBJ1-4, with unresolved D. The length of the CDR3 is 13 residues. V dropped 6 bases and J dropped 5 bases, with 10 bases sitting between them. Germline CDR1 and CDR2: MNHEY and SVGAGI.

V is TRBV6-1 and J is TRBJ1-5, with 8 nucleotides matching TRBD1. Trimming removed 3 bases from V and 1 base from J; junction bases left unmatched: 5. The CDR3 spans 16 residues. The germline gives CDR1 MNHNS, CDR2 SASEGT. The CDR3 coding sequence is TGTGCCAGCAGTGACAGGGGGCCGAGGAGCAATCAGCCCCAGCATTTT. This encodes CASSDRGPRSNQPQHF.

The V gene is TRBV5-1, the J gene TRBJ1-2; 9 nucleotides line up with TRBD1. Germline CDR1 is SGHRS and CDR2 is YFSETQ. Losses at the gene ends were 4 bases for V and 3 bases for J; bases not matched to a gene: 7. This CDR3 comprises 15 residues. The CDR3 sequence is CASSADTGGDYGYTF. CDR3 DNA: TGCGCCAGCAGCGCTGACACAGGGGGCGACTATGGCTACACCTTC. The entire variable domain, with the rest obtained from reference TRBV5-1 and TRBJ1-2, is as follows: KAGVTQTPRYLIKTRGQQVTLSCSPISGHRSVSWYQQTPGQGLQFLFEYFSETQRNKGNFPGRFSGRQFSNSRSEMNVSTLELGDSALYLCASSADTGGDYGYTFGSGTRLTVV.

The chain couples TRBV3-1 (or the pseudogene TRBV3-2) to TRBJ2-1, with 7 positions matching TRBD2. Losses at the gene ends were 5 bases for V and 6 bases for J; bases not matched to a gene: 7. The CDR3 extends over 14 amino acids. Germline loops: CDR1 LGHDT, CDR2 YNNKEL (reference sequence). This CDR3 is CASSSLTSLNEQFF. CDR3 DNA sequence: TGTGCCAGCAGCTCCTTGACTAGCCTCAATGAGCAGTTCTTC.

The chain combines TRBV15 with TRBJ1-1; 8 bases are shared with TRBD1. Germline CDR1 reads LNHNV; CDR2 reads YYDKDF (reference sequence). This CDR3 spans 15 amino acids. Trimming removed 3 bases from V and 1 base from J; junction bases left unmatched: 4. CDR3: CATSRADRENTEAFF. The CDR3 bases are TGTGCCACCAGCAGGGCGGACAGGGAGAACACTGAAGCTTTCTTT. Complete variable domain (other parts from reference TRBV15 and TRBJ1-1): DAMVIQNPRYQVTQFGKPVTLSCSQTLNHNVMYWYQQKSSQAPKLLFHYYDKDFNNEADTPDNFQSRRPNTSFCFLDIRSPGLGDTAMYLCATSRADRENTEAFFGQGTRLTVV.

V is TRBV6-1 and J is TRBJ2-3; a weak D match, TRBD2 (5 bases). The CDR3 runs to 15 residues. Germline V gene lookup returns CDR1 MNHNS and CDR2 SASEGT. The germline V and J ends were trimmed by 2 bases and 1 base, with 10 bases remaining between them. CDR3 sequence reads: CASSEPGRGTDTQYF. CDR3 DNA: TGTGCCAGCAGTGAACCGGGAAGAGGCACAGATACGCAGTATTTT.

A few counts support this clone. The V and J genes are TRBV7-9 and TRBJ2-7; D uncertain. Germline V gene sequence: CDR1 SEHNR, CDR2 FQNEAQ (reference sequence). This CDR3 has 12 residues. The V end was cut by 3 bases, the J end by 2 bases, with 5 bases between. CDR3: CASSFKAYEQYF. CDR3 nucleotides: TGTGCCAGCAGCTTTAAGGCCTACGAGCAGTACTTC.

The rearrangement links TRBV7-2 to TRBJ1-6, with D perhaps matching TRBD1 (5 bases). V was trimmed by 6 bases and J by 10 bases, leaving 13 bases between them. CDR1 and CDR2 from the germline V gene are SGHTA and FQGNSA. The CDR3 length is 13 residues. CDR3 sequence (DNA): TGTGCCAGCAGTTCATCACAGGTGTCACCCCTCCACTTT. Translating gives CASSSSQVSPLHF.

The V gene is TRBV18, the J gene TRBJ2-1; possible D gene TRBD1, 5 bases. This CDR3 spans 13 amino acids. The germline V gene has CDR1 KGHSH and CDR2 LQKENI. V lost 6 bases to trimming and J lost 5 bases, with 11 bases between them. For the CDR3, the DNA is TGTGCCAGCTCTATAGACAGAAACAATGAGCAGTTCTTC. It encodes CASSIDRNNEQFF.

This clone has just one count. The rearrangement joins TRBV30 to TRBJ1-1; D gene ambiguous. The V and J ends lost 4 bases and 11 bases respectively, with 17 bases between them. CDR3 size: 12 residues. Germline CDR1 is GTSNPN and CDR2 is SVGIG (reference sequence). The CDR3 here is CAWTSDATTAFF. CDR3 DNA: TGTGCCTGGACGTCAGACGCTACGACGGCTTTCTTT.

This chain uses TRBV12-3 or TRBV12-4 with TRBJ1-2; 7 bases are a match to TRBD1. This CDR3 contains 12 residues. V shed 5 bases, J shed 8 bases, and the junction held 5 bases outside the gene matches. The CDR3 is CASSTGTVGYTF. The CDR3 DNA reads as TGTGCCAGCAGTACCGGGACAGTCGGCTACACCTTC.

The table lists this clone with a count of one. This chain joins TRBV3-1 (or the pseudogene TRBV3-2) and TRBJ2-3, with 8 bases matching TRBD2. The germline CDR1 and CDR2 sequences are LGHDT and YNNKEL (reference sequence). This CDR3 is 18 amino acids long. V gave up 0 bases and J gave up 5 bases; unmatched junction bases: 13. The CDR3 DNA reads as TGTGCCAGCAGCCAAGACCCCAATGAGGGACTAGGGGGAGATACGCAGTATTTT. Protein product: CASSQDPNEGLGGDTQYF.

This clone was detected a few times. This sequence joins TRBV5-6 and TRBJ2-1; D remains unclear. The V end was cut by 2 bases, the J end by 0 bases, with 18 bases between. The CDR3 consists of 18 residues. CDR1 SGHDT and CDR2 YYEEEE come from the germline V gene. CDR3 amino acids: CASSLPVTSANSYNEQFF. CDR3 bases: TGTGCCAGCAGCTTACCCGTTACCAGCGCAAACTCCTACAATGAGCAGTTCTTC. Full variable domain (rest looked up from reference TRBV5-6 and TRBJ2-1): DAGVTQSPTHLIKTRGQQVTLRCSPKSGHDTVSWYQQALGQGPQFIFQYYEEEERQRGNFPDRFSGHQFPNYSSELNVNALLLGDSALYLCASSLPVTSANSYNEQFFGPGTRLTVL.

The chain uses TRBV29-1 and TRBJ1-1, with TRBD1 identical over 7 bases. The CDR3 sequence is 12 residues long. Germline V gene sequence: CDR1 SQVTM, CDR2 ANQGSEA. The J segment lost 4 bases and the V segment lost 8 bases, leaving 7 bases of the junction unmatched. CDR3: CSTRQGTTEAFF. The CDR3 DNA sequence: TGCAGCACCAGACAGGGTACCACTGAAGCTTTCTTT.

The V call is TRBV28, the J call TRBJ1-2; D is ambiguous. The CDR3 runs to 12 residues. V shed 4 bases and J shed 4 bases, with 7 bases lying between them. Germline-derived CDR1 and CDR2 are MDHEN and SYDVKM. The CDR3 is CASSWTVYGYTF. The CDR3 DNA sequence: TGTGCCAGCAGTTGGACGGTCTATGGCTACACCTTC.

The chain recombines TRBV18 with TRBJ1-3, with 7 bases fitting TRBD1. This CDR3 has 15 residues. The junction had 7 bases not matched to a gene; V was cut back by 8 bases and J by 0 bases. Germline assignment: CDR1 KGHSH and CDR2 LQKENI. The CDR3 DNA reads TGTGCCAGCCCTCGACAGGGAACCTCTGGAAACACCATATATTTT. This gives the protein CASPRQGTSGNTIYF. The entire variable domain, with the rest obtained from reference TRBV18 and TRBJ1-3, is as follows: NAGVMQNPRHLVRRRGQEARLRCSPMKGHSHVYWYRQLPEEGLKFMVYLQKENIIDESGMPKERFSAEFPKEGPSILRIQQVVRGDSAAYFCASPRQGTSGNTIYFGEGSWLTVV.

The chain is built from TRBV18 and TRBJ2-5, with D possibly being TRBD1 (5 bases). This CDR3 is 15 amino acids long. Germline V gene data show CDR1 as KGHSH and CDR2 as LQKENI. Trimming removed 0 bases at V and 1 base at J, with 9 bases between. CDR3 sequence reads: CASSPPGLRQETQYF. The DNA of the CDR3 is TGTGCCAGCTCACCACCGGGGCTCCGCCAAGAGACCCAGTACTTC.